The rows below give T cell receptor beta chains drawn from one sample of a study of cytomegalovirus exposure and HLA in healthy donors. Assay used: immunoSEQ multiplex PCR; TCRdb lists only in-frame clones, some missing. The table has under 200,000 clones, around 80% seen once; the top ten hold approximately 0.55%. Sample: PBMCs. Receptors were obtained from a woman aged 45-59 years in good health and CMV-seronegative. CDR3s include the opening cysteine and the closing phenylalanine or tryptophan. The D gene is left open where the match is weak. Not every row has a clone size; where given, it reads once, few, many or a size class.

d_gene: .; j_gene: TRBJ2-7; abundance: .; v_gene: TRBV6-5; CDR3nt: TGTGCCAGCAGAGCGGGGACAGGCGGCTACGAGCAGTACTTC; CDR3aa: CASRAGTGGYEQYF
d_gene: TRBD1; j_gene: TRBJ2-5; abundance: .; v_gene: TRBV5-4; CDR3nt: TGTGCCAGCAGCAGGGACAGCAAAGAGACCCAGTACTTC; CDR3aa: CASSRDSKETQYF
d_gene: .; j_gene: TRBJ2-1; abundance: .; v_gene: TRBV27; CDR3nt: TGTGCCAGCAGTTCTTACTCAAGTTACAATGAGCAGTTCTTC; CDR3aa: CASSSYSSYNEQFF
d_gene: TRBD2; j_gene: TRBJ2-7; abundance: .; v_gene: TRBV5-1; CDR3nt: TGCGCCAGCAGCCCTACGGCGGGAGACCCCTACGAGCAGTACTTC; CDR3aa: CASSPTAGDPYEQYF
d_gene: TRBD2; j_gene: TRBJ2-1; abundance: .; v_gene: TRBV23-1; CDR3nt: TGCGCCAGCAGTCGGGGTGGGCGGGAGTATAGGTTTATAAGACACAATGAGCAGTTCTTC; CDR3aa: CASSRGGREYRFIRHNEQFF
d_gene: TRBD1; j_gene: TRBJ2-2; abundance: .; v_gene: TRBV2; CDR3nt: TGTGCCAGCAGCGCGGACAGGGTGTTGACCGGGGAGCTGTTTTTT; CDR3aa: CASSADRVLTGELFF
d_gene: .; j_gene: TRBJ1-2; abundance: .; v_gene: TRBV19; CDR3nt: TGTGCCAGTAGTCCCGGTGGACAGAGGGCTCGAGGCTACACCTTC; CDR3aa: CASSPGGQRARGYTF
d_gene: .; j_gene: TRBJ2-7; abundance: .; v_gene: TRBV7-8; CDR3nt: TGTGCCAGCAGCTATCACAGGGCCCTCTCGAACGAGCAGTACTTC; CDR3aa: CASSYHRALSNEQYF
d_gene: .; j_gene: TRBJ1-2; abundance: .; v_gene: TRBV4-1; CDR3nt: TGCGCCAGCAGCCAAGAACCACTACATTATTTATCCAACTATGGCTACACCTTC; CDR3aa: CASSQEPLHYLSNYGYTF
d_gene: .; j_gene: TRBJ1-1; abundance: once; v_gene: TRBV28; CDR3nt: TGTGCCAGCAGTCGGCACAGGGCTGAAGCTTTCTTT; CDR3aa: CASSRHRAEAFF
d_gene: .; j_gene: TRBJ1-1; abundance: .; v_gene: TRBV18; CDR3nt: TGTGCCAGCTCACCTGTGGAGTTCCCAAGGGGGACTGAAGCTTTCTTT; CDR3aa: CASSPVEFPRGTEAFF
d_gene: TRBD2; j_gene: TRBJ2-2; abundance: .; v_gene: TRBV12-5; CDR3nt: TGTGCTAGTGGTTTGTGGGGGGGGAACACCGGGGAGCTGTTTTTT; CDR3aa: CASGLWGGNTGELFF
d_gene: .; j_gene: TRBJ2-1; abundance: .; v_gene: TRBV10-2; CDR3nt: TGCGCCAGCACTTTGGGGACAAGTTCATCTGAGCAGTTCTTC; CDR3aa: CASTLGTSSSEQFF
d_gene: TRBD1; j_gene: TRBJ1-5; abundance: .; v_gene: TRBV28; CDR3nt: TGTGCCAGCAGACCGGGGGACAGGGGGCATCAGCCCCAGCATTTT; CDR3aa: CASRPGDRGHQPQHF
d_gene: .; j_gene: TRBJ1-1; abundance: .; v_gene: TRBV5-1; CDR3nt: TGCGCCAGCAGCTTGGAAGGGGTCGAAGCTTTCTTT; CDR3aa: CASSLEGVEAFF
d_gene: TRBD1; j_gene: TRBJ2-3; abundance: .; v_gene: TRBV11-3; CDR3nt: TGTGCCAGCAGCTTCACAGGGGCAGGGGAGCAGTATTTT; CDR3aa: CASSFTGAGEQYF
d_gene: TRBD1; j_gene: TRBJ2-1; abundance: .; v_gene: TRBV27; CDR3nt: TGTGCCAGCGCCCAGCGAGGGACAGGCGGTCGGGAGCAGTTCTTC; CDR3aa: CASAQRGTGGREQFF
d_gene: .; j_gene: TRBJ2-6; abundance: .; v_gene: TRBV10-2; CDR3nt: TGCGCCAGCAGTGTGGCAGGGGCTGGGGCCAACGTCCTGACTTTC; CDR3aa: CASSVAGAGANVLTF
d_gene: TRBD2; j_gene: TRBJ2-7; abundance: .; v_gene: TRBV28; CDR3nt: TGTGCCAGCAGTTTATTTACAGCGGGAGATAACGAGCAGTACTTC; CDR3aa: CASSLFTAGDNEQYF
d_gene: .; j_gene: TRBJ1-1; abundance: once; v_gene: TRBV30; CDR3nt: TGTGCCTGGAGTAGGCGGAGAAACACTGAAGCTTTCTTT; CDR3aa: CAWSRRRNTEAFF
d_gene: .; j_gene: TRBJ1-1; abundance: .; v_gene: TRBV11-3; CDR3nt: TGTGCCAGCAGCTTTGGGACTGACACTGAAGCTTTCTTT; CDR3aa: CASSFGTDTEAFF
d_gene: TRBD2; j_gene: TRBJ2-1; abundance: few; v_gene: TRBV7-8; CDR3nt: TGTGCCAGCAGCTTAGGGGCGGGGGCCTACAATGAGCAGTTCTTC; CDR3aa: CASSLGAGAYNEQFF
d_gene: TRBD2; j_gene: TRBJ2-7; abundance: .; v_gene: TRBV7-3; CDR3nt: TGTGCCAGCAGCCTACTAGCGGGGGGCTACGAGCAGTACTTC; CDR3aa: CASSLLAGGYEQYF
d_gene: .; j_gene: TRBJ1-4; abundance: .; v_gene: TRBV28; CDR3nt: TGTGCCAGCACCCCAGGGAGGGGGAAACTGTTTTTT; CDR3aa: CASTPGRGKLFF
d_gene: .; j_gene: TRBJ2-3; abundance: .; v_gene: TRBV25-1; CDR3nt: TGTGCCAGCAGTGTTCGGGGGAGAATGCCAGATACGCAGTATTTT; CDR3aa: CASSVRGRMPDTQYF
d_gene: .; j_gene: TRBJ1-4; abundance: .; v_gene: TRBV4-3; CDR3nt: TGCGCCAGCAGACCCCCTCTCGTCGCGACTAATGAAAAACTGTTTTTT; CDR3aa: CASRPPLVATNEKLFF
d_gene: TRBD1; j_gene: TRBJ2-7; abundance: .; v_gene: TRBV5-1; CDR3nt: TGCGCCAGCAGCCCGGACAGGGGGGAGCAGTACTTC; CDR3aa: CASSPDRGEQYF